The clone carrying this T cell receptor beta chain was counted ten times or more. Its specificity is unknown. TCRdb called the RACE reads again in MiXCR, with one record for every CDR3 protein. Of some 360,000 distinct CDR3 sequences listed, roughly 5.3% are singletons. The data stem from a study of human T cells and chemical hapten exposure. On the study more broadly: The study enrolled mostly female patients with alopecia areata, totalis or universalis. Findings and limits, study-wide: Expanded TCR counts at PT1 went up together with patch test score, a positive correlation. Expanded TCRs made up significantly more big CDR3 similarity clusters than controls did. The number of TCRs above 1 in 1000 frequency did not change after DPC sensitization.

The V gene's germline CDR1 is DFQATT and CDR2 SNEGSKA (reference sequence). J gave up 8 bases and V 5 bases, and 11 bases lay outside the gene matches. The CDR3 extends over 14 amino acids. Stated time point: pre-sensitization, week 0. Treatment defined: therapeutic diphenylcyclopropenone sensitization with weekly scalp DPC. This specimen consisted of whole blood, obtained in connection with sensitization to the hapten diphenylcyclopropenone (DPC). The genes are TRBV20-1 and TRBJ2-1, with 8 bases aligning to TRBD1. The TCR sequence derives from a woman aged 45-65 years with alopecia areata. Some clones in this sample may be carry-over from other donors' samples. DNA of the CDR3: TGCAGTGCTCACCAGGGGGCCGGTCGTTATGAGCAGTTCTTC. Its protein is CSAHQGAGRYEQFF.